This T cell receptor (beta chain) was identified in a study of beta chain features in type 1 diabetes. Overall study results and limits: Shorter TCRB CDR3s, moderately but significantly so, were found in Type 1 diabetes patients in all four CD4+ subsets.

Trimming left V 5 bases short and J 2 bases short, with 16 bases between. CDR1 is SGHVT and CDR2 is SQSDAQ in the germline V gene. This CDR3 has 15 residues. On this clone: Antigen specificity is unknown.

Investigators reverse transcribed all isolated RNA, so they sequenced expressed TCRB transcripts. Libraries were prepared by immunoSEQ multiplex PCR; TCRdb keeps only in-frame clonotypes and omits some of them. This sample yields roughly 230,000 clones, of which approximately 11% are seen a single time; over 0.015% belongs to the top ten. The rearrangement links TRBV7-4 to TRBJ2-7; weak D call: TRBD1 (5 bases). The receptor was derived from a young man with type 1 diabetes. Source material: naive CD4+ T cells from blood. CDR3 in amino acids: CASSAFWGRPYEQYF. CDR3 nucleotide sequence: TGTGCCAGCAGCGCCTTTTGGGGCAGGCCCTACGAGCAGTACTTC.